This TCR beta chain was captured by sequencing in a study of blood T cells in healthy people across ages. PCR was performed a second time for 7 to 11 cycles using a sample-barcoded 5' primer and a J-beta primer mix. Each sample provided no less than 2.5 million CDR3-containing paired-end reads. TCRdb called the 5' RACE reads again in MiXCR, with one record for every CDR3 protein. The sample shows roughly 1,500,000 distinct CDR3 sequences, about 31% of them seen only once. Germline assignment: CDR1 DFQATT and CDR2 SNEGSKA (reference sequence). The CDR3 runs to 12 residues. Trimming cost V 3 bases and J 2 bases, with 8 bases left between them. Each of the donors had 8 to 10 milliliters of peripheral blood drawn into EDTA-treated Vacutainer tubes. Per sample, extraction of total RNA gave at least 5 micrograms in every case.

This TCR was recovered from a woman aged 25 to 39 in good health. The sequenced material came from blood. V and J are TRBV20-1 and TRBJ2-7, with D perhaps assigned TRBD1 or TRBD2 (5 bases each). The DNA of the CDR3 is TGCAGTGCTAGGGGGGTAACCTACGAGCAGTACTTC. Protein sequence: CSARGVTYEQYF.